These 23 T cell receptor beta chains share one sample of origin, sequenced in a study of T cells after yellow fever vaccination. TCRdb passed the 5' RACE reads through MiXCR, listing each CDR3 protein once. The sample contains hundreds of thousands of distinct CDR3 sequences, about 9.5% of which appear only once. Sequenced material: PBMCs, taken on the day of the first yellow fever vaccination. Receptors were obtained from a man younger than 30 who received the YFV17D yellow fever vaccine.

This clonotype was seen just once. The chain couples TRBV7-3 to TRBJ1-1; 8 bases align to TRBD1. Unmatched junction bases numbered 14, after V lost 0 bases and J lost 2 bases. There are 19 residues in the CDR3. CDR1 and CDR2 from the germline V gene are SGHTA and FQGTGA. CDR3 sequence (DNA): TGTGCCAGCAGCTTAACGCAGATTCTTACAGGGGGAGTTAACACTGAAGCTTTCTTT. Translated: CASSLTQILTGGVNTEAFF. The full variable domain, its missing parts supplied by reference TRBV7-3 and TRBJ1-1, is GAGVSQTPSNKVTEKGKYVELRCDPISGHTALYWYRQSLGQGPEFLIYFQGTGAADDSGLPNDRFFAVRPEGSVSTLKIQRTERGDSAVYLCASSLTQILTGGVNTEAFFGQGTRLTVV.

This clonotype was seen a handful of times. This chain connects TRBV7-9 to TRBJ2-5, with unresolved D. Trimming left V 1 base short and J 7 bases short, with 10 bases between. The CDR3 covers 13 residues. Germline loops: CDR1 SEHNR, CDR2 FQNEAQ (reference sequence). CDR3 coding DNA: TGTGCCAGCAGCTTAGGCGGCGGCGGGACCCAGTACTTC. This gives the protein CASSLGGGGTQYF.

This clonotype was observed a handful of times. The chain joins TRBV12-3 or TRBV12-4 to TRBJ2-7, with TRBD1 as a possible D gene (6 bases). V lost 0 bases, J lost 7 bases, and 10 bases lay in between. The CDR3 is made up of 13 amino acids. Written as DNA, the CDR3 is TGTGCCAGCAGTTTAGCGGGGGCAGGGGAGCAGTACGTC. The encoded protein is CASSLAGAGEQYV.

This clonotype was observed many times. The genes are TRBV12-3 or TRBV12-4 and TRBJ1-2; tentative D call: TRBD1 (6 bases). This CDR3 region has 14 residues. V was shortened by 4 bases and J by 7 bases, with 16 bases between the two germline ends. The CDR3 sequence: CASSYGGGRVGYTF. The CDR3 DNA reads TGTGCCAGCAGTTATGGGGGGGGGCGCGTTGGCTACACCTTC.

This CDR3 reads CASSPEYYEQYV. Written as DNA, the CDR3 is TGTGCCAGCAGCCCCGAATACTACGAGCAGTACGTC. The chain couples TRBV7-3 to TRBJ2-7, with D unclear. V was clipped by 5 bases and J by 3 bases, with 8 bases between them. This CDR3 has 12 residues. Germline lookup yields CDR1 SGHTA and CDR2 FQGTGA.

The chain has TRBV7-3 and TRBJ2-1; maybe TRBD1 (6 bases). The CDR3 loop spans 13 amino acids. Trimming took 6 bases from V and 11 from J, leaving 17 bases between them. The germline V gene encodes CDR1 SGHTA and CDR2 FQGTGA. The CDR3 protein is CASSSPQQGQQFF. DNA for the CDR3: TGTGCCAGCAGTTCACCACAACAGGGTCAGCAGTTCTTC.

In regard to this clonotype: It may be a read error: a sequence one base away is much more abundant. The rearrangement links TRBV4-1 to TRBJ2-1; D remains ambiguous. Germline V gene sequence: CDR1 MGHRA, CDR2 YSYEKL. This CDR3 is built from 15 residues. This CDR3 reads CASSREVVFSNVQFF. CDR3 sequence (DNA): TGCGCCAGCAGCCGAGAGGTGGTCTTTAGCAATGTGCAGTTCTTC.

This clonotype was recorded a few times. This rearrangement joins TRBV4-1 to TRBJ2-1, with D hard to call. The length of the CDR3 is 14 residues. Germline loops: CDR1 MGHRA, CDR2 YSYEKL. Trimming removed 0 bases from V and 9 bases from J, with 12 bases in between. The CDR3 is CASSQEGPWGEQFF. Written as DNA, the CDR3 is TGCGCCAGCAGCCAAGAGGGCCCATGGGGTGAGCAGTTCTTC.

The chain links TRBV15 to TRBJ1-1; D is uncertain. The CDR3 loop spans 14 amino acids. CDR1 and CDR2 (germline): LNHNV, YYDKDF (reference sequence). Trimming removed 6 bases at V and 0 bases at J, with 11 bases between. The CDR3 DNA sequence: TGTGCCACCAGTAAAAAACAGCTGAACACTGAAGCTTTCTTT. It specifies CATSKKQLNTEAFF.

This clonotype was picked up a small number of times. The chain recombines TRBV5-1 with TRBJ1-6; D may be TRBD1 (5 bases). Trimming took 0 bases from V and 7 from J, leaving 11 bases between them. The germline V gene has CDR1 SGHRS and CDR2 YFSETQ. The CDR3 runs to 15 residues. The CDR3 loop reads CASSLEGRGNSPLHF. The CDR3 nucleotides are TGCGCCAGCAGCTTGGAGGGGAGAGGGAATTCACCCCTCCACTTT.

This clonotype came up many times. This chain joins TRBV7-2 and TRBJ2-1; no clear D. The CDR3 is made up of 13 amino acids. The germline gives CDR1 SGHTA, CDR2 FQGNSA. Trimming cost V 2 bases and J 4 bases, with 6 bases left between them. As DNA, the CDR3 is TGTGCCAGCAGCTTATGGGAATACAATGAGCAGTTCTTC. Its translation: CASSLWEYNEQFF.

This clonotype was seen more than once but under ten times. This sequence joins TRBV5-1 and TRBJ1-6; the match to TRBD1 covers 8 bases. Germline loops: CDR1 SGHRS, CDR2 YFSETQ. The V and J ends lost 6 bases and 2 bases, in that order; junction bases with no gene match: 16. The CDR3 runs 19 residues. CDR3 amino acids: CASTWTGTGESAYNSPLHF. In DNA, the CDR3 is TGCGCCAGCACCTGGACCGGGACAGGAGAGTCGGCCTATAATTCACCCCTCCACTTT.

The sample holds a few counts of this clonotype. V is TRBV10-3 and J is TRBJ2-7; D gene uncertain. This CDR3 comprises 13 residues. The germline V gene encodes CDR1 ENHRY and CDR2 SYGVKD. V was cut by 7 bases and J by 2 bases, with 12 bases left in between. CDR3 sequence (DNA): TGTGCCATCACCATCGACGTAACCTACGAGCAGTACTTC. This gives the protein CAITIDVTYEQYF.

This clonotype was observed a few times. The genes are TRBV4-2 and TRBJ2-4; D is perhaps TRBD1 (6 bases). CDR1 LGHNA and CDR2 YNFKEQ come from the germline V gene. The CDR3 totals 12 residues. V dropped 1 base and J dropped 12 bases, with 10 bases sitting between them. CDR3 bases: TGTGCCAGCAGCCAAGGAGGGGGTGATCAGTACTTC. It encodes CASSQGGGDQYF.

V gene TRBV27 combines with J gene TRBJ1-6, with D possibly being TRBD1 (5 bases). This CDR3 spans 17 amino acids. Between the trimmed V and J ends, which lost 6 bases and 7 bases, there was a span of 22 bases. Germline loops: CDR1 MNHEY, CDR2 SMNVEV (reference sequence). In DNA, the CDR3 is TGTGCCAGCAGCGTGAAACAGGCGTTGGGGTCCAATTCACCCCTCCACTTT. Residues: CASSVKQALGSNSPLHF.

There are many counts of this clonotype. The chain couples TRBV24-1 to TRBJ2-3; perhaps TRBD2 as D (7 bases). The CDR3 sequence is 14 residues long. Trimming shortened V by 9 bases and J by 3 bases, and 15 bases separated the two germline ends. Germline V gene sequence: CDR1 KGHDR, CDR2 SFDVKD. CDR3: CATRGGLATDTQYF. The CDR3 DNA reads TGTGCCACCCGCGGGGGCCTGGCAACAGATACGCAGTATTTT.

Only a few counts were recorded for this clonotype. This chain joins TRBV5-1 and TRBJ1-3; D gene ambiguous. Germline V gene sequence: CDR1 SGHRS, CDR2 YFSETQ. Trimming removed 0 bases at V and 0 bases at J, with 10 bases between. This CDR3 contains 16 residues. The DNA of the CDR3 is TGCGCCAGCAGCTTGGATCTAAGGAACTCTGGAAACACCATATATTTT. Translated, it gives CASSLDLRNSGNTIYF.

For this clonotype: Since a much larger clone is just one base distant, this may be a read error. This rearrangement joins TRBV5-1 to TRBJ2-2; D is perhaps TRBD2 (5 bases). Looked up from germline, CDR1 is SGHRS and CDR2 is YFSETQ. The CDR3 loop spans 14 amino acids. In DNA form, the CDR3 reads TGCGCCAGCAGCTTGGAACAGAACACCGGGGAGCAGTTTTTT. The encoded protein is CASSLEQNTGEQFF.

The J gene is TRBJ2-3, the V gene TRBV7-6, with TRBD1 identical over 7 bases. Germline V gene lookup returns CDR1 SGHVS and CDR2 FNYEAQ. V lost 1 base to trimming and J lost 0 bases; unmatched junction nucleotides: 4. The CDR3 runs 16 residues. CDR3 sequence: CASSLVPTGSTDTQYF. DNA for the CDR3: TGTGCCAGCAGCTTAGTTCCGACAGGGAGCACAGATACGCAGTATTTT.

This clonotype has a count of ten or more. Here the CDR3 reads CASSKPGINTEAFF. The CDR3 DNA reads TGCGCCAGCAGCAAACCGGGGATTAACACTGAAGCTTTCTTT. The chain joins TRBV5-1 to TRBJ1-1; D unclear. V was pared by 4 bases and J by 2 bases, with 12 bases between. This CDR3 is 14 amino acids long. CDR1 and CDR2 (germline): SGHRS, YFSETQ.

In its sample, this clonotype was seen a few times. V and J are TRBV5-1 and TRBJ1-2; D is unclear. Germline CDR1 SGHRS, CDR2 YFSETQ. Trimming pared 0 bases from V and 2 bases from J, leaving 8 bases between. The CDR3 is made up of 14 amino acids. Here the CDR3 DNA reads TGCGCCAGCAGCTTGGAGTCAGGAAACTATGGCTACACCTTC. It translates to CASSLESGNYGYTF.

This clonotype came up a few times. The chain combines TRBV20-1 with TRBJ1-6; D might be TRBD1 (5 bases). Trimming removed 0 bases at V and 7 bases at J, with 10 bases between. The germline gives CDR1 DFQATT, CDR2 SNEGSKA (reference sequence). The CDR3 covers 14 residues. CDR3 DNA sequence: TGCAGTGCTAGAGATTCCGGGGGGAATTCACCCCTCCACTTT. This translates into CSARDSGGNSPLHF.

V gene TRBV5-1 combines with J gene TRBJ2-7, with D possibly matching TRBD2 (7 bases). V lost 5 bases to trimming and J lost 6 bases, with 15 bases between them. The CDR3 is made up of 13 amino acids. Germline loops: CDR1 SGHRS, CDR2 YFSETQ. The chain's CDR3 is CASRGGAVGEQYF. As DNA, the CDR3 is TGCGCCAGCAGGGGGGGGGCAGTCGGCGAGCAGTACTTC.